This T cell receptor beta chain derives from a study of control samples from healthy donors and cancer patients (dated by TCRdb to about 2020). Library method: the immunoSEQ multiplex PCR assay. TCRdb provides this immuneACCESS table in a form limited to in-frame rearrangements. Some clones are lacking; in checked studies, under half of them reflect an unresolved V gene, and why the rest are absent is not known. This sample comprises approximately 52,000 clones, about 96% of them detected only once. Less than 1.1% of the sample is in the top ten clones. Comments on this clone: Its antigen is still unknown. The sample holds no much larger clone one base away, and base qualities are not on file.

As encoded in the germline V gene (reference sequence), CDR1 is SGHNT while CDR2 is YYREEE. V and J lose 2 bases and 0 bases, and a span of 11 bases separates them. The CDR3 runs 15 amino acids, cysteine and phenylalanine included. The entry retains the CDR3 DNA only, 45 bases that are in frame from base 1. The specimen sequenced was blood. The TCR comes from a woman under 30 in good health. The V and J genes are TRBV5-4 and TRBJ1-1; the D gene assignment is ambiguous. Here the CDR3 is given as CASSFMERMNTEAFF. The nucleotides read TGTGCCAGCAGCTTTATGGAGAGGATGAACACTGAAGCTTTCTTT.